The 24 T cell receptor beta chains in this list originate from one sample, sequenced in a study of neurological immune-mediated disorders. One entry per CDR3 protein, called by TCRdb with MiXCR from the 5' RACE reads. This sample has over 25,000 distinct CDR3 sequences, with 9% to 13% found just once. Material: PBMCs. Receptor source: a woman in her fifties or sixties in good health.

In this sample, this clonotype turned up many times. This chain links TRBV30 with TRBJ1-2, with D hard to call. The V end lost 4 bases, the J end lost 5 bases, and 20 bases lay between the germline ends. This CDR3 has 15 residues. Germline CDR1 reads GTSNPN; CDR2 reads SVGIG (reference sequence). This CDR3 reads CAWTPIGRFEYGYTF. The CDR3 nucleotides read TGTGCCTGGACTCCCATCGGCAGATTCGAGTATGGCTACACCTTC. Full variable domain (outside the CDR3, taken from reference TRBV30 and TRBJ1-2): SQTIHQWPATLVQPVGSPLSLECTVEGTSNPNLYWYRQAAGRGLQLLFYSVGIGQISSEVPQNLSASRPQDRQFILSSKKLLLSDSGFYLCAWTPIGRFEYGYTFGSGTRLTVV.

This clonotype has a count of ten or more. The chain employs TRBV28 and TRBJ2-7; the match to TRBD1 covers 11 bases. Germline loops: CDR1 MDHEN, CDR2 SYDVKM. The V gene end was trimmed by 3 bases and the J gene end by 3 bases; junction bases not matched to a gene: 4. The CDR3 has 15 amino acids. The CDR3 protein is CASSFTGTGGYEQYF. CDR3 DNA sequence: TGTGCCAGCAGTTTTACCGGGACAGGGGGCTACGAGCAGTACTTC.

This chain joins TRBV18 and TRBJ2-7, with a possible D match to TRBD1 (5 bases). V lost 3 bases to trimming and J lost 2 bases, with 11 bases between them. In germline, CDR1 is KGHSH, CDR2 LQKENI. The CDR3 totals 14 residues. CDR3 in amino acids: CASSPPGQPYEQYF. Written as DNA, the CDR3 is TGTGCCAGCTCACCGCCAGGGCAACCCTACGAGCAGTACTTC.

This clonotype was counted at least ten times. The chain couples TRBV12-3 or TRBV12-4 to TRBJ1-1; no clear D. The CDR3 sequence is 13 residues long. V gave up 2 bases and J gave up 8 bases, with 12 bases separating them. CDR3: CASSLTRESEAFF. CDR3 DNA sequence: TGTGCCAGCAGTTTAACGAGGGAAAGCGAAGCTTTCTTT.

The table lists this clonotype with many counts. The chain carries TRBV3-1 and TRBJ2-2; D gene uncertain. With 4 bases removed from V and 6 bases from J, the gap between germline ends came to 6 bases. Germline CDR1 LGHDT, CDR2 YNNKEL (reference sequence). The length of the CDR3 is 12 residues. The CDR3 sequence is CASSPSAGELFF. The CDR3 coding sequence is TGTGCCAGCAGCCCCTCGGCCGGGGAGCTGTTTTTT.

There are many counts of this clonotype. The chain recombines TRBV6-5 with TRBJ1-1, with 8 bases identical to TRBD1. V was clipped by 0 bases and J by 8 bases; unmatched bases: 2. The CDR3 consists of 13 residues. Germline loops: CDR1 MNHEY, CDR2 SVGAGI. DNA of the CDR3: TGTGCCAGCAGTTACTCTCAGGGGGCCGAAGCTTTCTTT. Its protein product is CASSYSQGAEAFF.

This clonotype came up many times. J is TRBJ1-6 and V is TRBV7-7, with D uncertain. The CDR3 has 20 amino acids. Germline CDR1 reads SSHAT; CDR2 reads FNYEAQ (reference sequence). Deletions cut 1 base from V and 0 bases from J, with 19 bases between. The CDR3 bases are TGTGCCAGCAGCTTAGATCAGTCGAGGCGGGTTAGCTCCTATAATTCACCCCTCCACTTT. Translated: CASSLDQSRRVSSYNSPLHF.

This clonotype came up many times. This CDR3 is CSASLAAGLSNQPQHF. In nucleotides, the CDR3 is TGCAGTGCTAGCCTCGCGGCCGGGCTGAGCAATCAGCCCCAGCATTTT. The rearrangement links TRBV20-1 to TRBJ1-5; D unclear. Trimming took off 3 bases at V and 1 base at J, with 16 bases between the two ends. Germline loops: CDR1 DFQATT, CDR2 SNEGSKA (reference sequence). There are 16 residues in the CDR3.

This clonotype was picked up many times. V is TRBV4-3 and J is TRBJ2-1; maybe TRBD1 (6 bases). From germline, CDR1 is LGHNA and CDR2 YSLEER. Trimming cost V 2 bases and J 7 bases, with 15 bases left between them. This CDR3 region has 15 residues. The CDR3 region has the DNA TGCGCCAGCAGCCAAAACCCAGACAGGAGTAATGAGCAGTTCTTC. Its translation: CASSQNPDRSNEQFF.

The sample holds many counts of this clonotype. The chain uses TRBV7-9 and TRBJ1-1; D might be TRBD1 (6 bases). Germline assignment: CDR1 SEHNR and CDR2 FQNEAQ (reference sequence). CDR3 size: 15 residues. Trimming pared 3 bases from V and 3 bases from J, leaving 14 bases between. The DNA for the CDR3 is TGTGCCAGCAGCTTTCATCCAGGGGTAGACACTGAAGCTTTCTTT. Residues: CASSFHPGVDTEAFF.

This clonotype appeared many times. The chain employs TRBV7-2 and TRBJ1-6; TRBD1 agrees at 10 bases. The germline V gene encodes CDR1 SGHTA and CDR2 FQGNSA. V lost 5 bases to trimming and J lost 7 bases; unmatched junction nucleotides: 5. This CDR3 spans 15 amino acids. The CDR3 region is CASSPRQGANSPLHF. The DNA for the CDR3 is TGTGCCAGCAGCCCTAGACAGGGGGCCAATTCACCCCTCCACTTT.

This clonotype was counted ten times or more. The genes are TRBV7-2 and TRBJ2-1; perhaps TRBD2 as D (6 bases). V shed 8 bases and J shed 7 bases, with 15 bases lying between them. CDR1 and CDR2 from the germline V gene are SGHTA and FQGNSA. This CDR3 is 13 amino acids long. The CDR3 bases are TGTGCCAGCCAGGAGGGGAATTTTAATGAGCAGTTCTTC. It yields the protein CASQEGNFNEQFF.

This clonotype has at least ten counts. The chain has TRBV7-2 and TRBJ2-3; D not certain. This CDR3 is 15 amino acids long. CDR1 and CDR2 (germline): SGHTA, FQGNSA. The V gene lost 1 base and the J gene lost 3 bases, with 11 bases spanning the gap. In DNA, the CDR3 is TGTGCCAGCAGCTTAGGGGCTAGTAGAACAGATACGCAGTATTTT. This codes for CASSLGASRTDTQYF.

The table lists this clonotype with a count of one. One end of the junction varies from germline; a read error may be responsible. V gene TRBV5-1 combines with J gene TRBJ2-5; D remains unclear. The germline V gene encodes CDR1 SGHRS and CDR2 YFSETQ. CDR3 length: 13 amino acids. The CDR3 protein is CASSSVPQEIQYF. As DNA, the CDR3 is TGCGCCAGCAGCTCGGTGCCCCAAGAGATCCAGTACTTC. Filled out from reference TRBV5-1 and TRBJ2-5, the complete variable domain reads KAGVTQTPRYLIKTRGQQVTLSCSPISGHRSVSWYQQTPGQGLQFLFEYFSETQRNKGNFPGRFSGRQFSNSRSEMNVSTLELGDSALYLCASSSVPQEIQYFGPGTRLLVL.

This clonotype was detected ten times or more. This chain joins TRBV7-2 and TRBJ2-3, with 8 positions matching TRBD1. CDR3 size: 15 residues. Germline CDR1 reads SGHTA; CDR2 reads FQGNSA. After removal of 2 bases from V and 7 bases from J, the junction contained 8 bases not matched to a gene. This chain's CDR3 is CASSLSGQGRNTQYF. CDR3 nucleotide sequence: TGTGCCAGCAGCTTAAGTGGACAGGGAAGAAATACGCAGTATTTT.

In this sample, this clonotype turned up many times. V gene TRBV4-3 combines with J gene TRBJ1-1; TRBD1 matches at 8 bases. Germline CDR1 LGHNA, CDR2 YSLEER. Unmatched junction bases numbered 6, after V lost 4 bases and J lost 8 bases. The CDR3 has 13 amino acids. The CDR3 protein is CASSPDRGKEAFF. In nucleotides, the CDR3 is TGCGCCAGCAGCCCAGACAGGGGCAAGGAAGCTTTCTTT.

In its sample, this clonotype was seen many times. The chain has TRBV20-1 and TRBJ2-4, with a possible D match to TRBD2 (5 bases). Trimming removed 6 bases from V and 6 bases from J, with 9 bases in between. The CDR3 is 11 residues long. Germline V CDR1 and CDR2: DFQATT, SNEGSKA (reference sequence). CDR3 nucleotide sequence: TGCAGTGCGAGGGTGGGAAACATTCAGTACTTC. It encodes CSARVGNIQYF.

This clonotype was picked up many times. J is TRBJ2-3 and V is TRBV20-1; 7 positions agree with TRBD1. From germline, CDR1 is DFQATT and CDR2 SNEGSKA (reference sequence). V was clipped by 5 bases and J by 8 bases; unmatched bases: 10. This CDR3 spans 13 amino acids. The CDR3 DNA follows: TGCAGTGCTTCCCCGACAGGGCGGGCTACGCAGTATTTT. This codes for CSASPTGRATQYF.

This clonotype is medium-sized in the sample. The chain joins TRBV10-3 to TRBJ2-1; 15 positions agree with TRBD2. V dropped 0 bases and J dropped 6; count of bases not matched to a gene: 15. Germline V CDR1 and CDR2: ENHRY, SYGVKD. This CDR3 is built from 21 residues. The CDR3 bases are TGTGCCATCAGTGAGTCCCAACGCCCGGGACTAGCGGGGGGCGCTTTCAATGAGCAGTTCTTC. It specifies CAISESQRPGLAGGAFNEQFF.

The chain carries TRBV6-2 or TRBV6-3 and TRBJ1-2; TRBD1 might be the D (5 bases). The CDR3 covers 14 residues. The germline V gene has CDR1 MNHEY and CDR2 SVGEGT. V was clipped by 6 bases and J by 4 bases, with 15 bases between them. The CDR3 reads CASSKGHGAYGYTF. The CDR3 DNA is TGTGCCAGCAGCAAAGGACATGGTGCCTATGGCTACACCTTC.

The sample holds many counts of this clonotype. The V and J genes are TRBV2 and TRBJ2-5; 10 positions agree with TRBD1. Germline V gives CDR1 SNHLY, CDR2 FYNNEI. This CDR3 region has 15 residues. The V and J ends lost 8 bases and 1 base, in that order; junction bases with no gene match: 7. The CDR3 loop is CASHLDRGPQETQYF. The DNA for the CDR3 is TGTGCCAGCCATCTCGACAGGGGGCCCCAAGAGACCCAGTACTTC.

This clonotype came up many times. The genes are TRBV4-1 and TRBJ2-1, with TRBD1 matching over 12 bases. Germline loops: CDR1 MGHRA, CDR2 YSYEKL. The CDR3 runs to 23 residues. Losses at the gene ends were 3 bases for V and 3 bases for J; bases not matched to a gene: 24. As DNA, the CDR3 is TGCGCCAGCAGCCACATCGAGGGACAGGGGGCGGTTTTTGTGCCTCGGTACTACAATGAGCAGTTCTTC. It translates to CASSHIEGQGAVFVPRYYNEQFF.

This clonotype was observed many times. The V and J genes are TRBV5-1 and TRBJ2-2; D not certain. This CDR3 has 12 residues. Germline CDR1 SGHRS, CDR2 YFSETQ. The ends were cut back, 2 bases at V and 2 bases at J, with 1 base in the middle. The CDR3 is CASSFNTGELFF. CDR3 coding DNA: TGCGCCAGCAGCTTTAACACCGGGGAGCTGTTTTTT. Complete variable domain (other parts from reference TRBV5-1 and TRBJ2-2): KAGVTQTPRYLIKTRGQQVTLSCSPISGHRSVSWYQQTPGQGLQFLFEYFSETQRNKGNFPGRFSGRQFSNSRSEMNVSTLELGDSALYLCASSFNTGELFFGEGSRLTVL.

This clonotype was recorded many times. The rearrangement uses TRBV7-2 and TRBJ2-7; D is unresolved. The germline CDR1 and CDR2 sequences are SGHTA and FQGNSA. V gave up 2 bases and J gave up 3 bases, with 14 bases separating them. There are 15 residues in the CDR3. The CDR3 loop is CASSLRRQGFYEQYF. The CDR3 region has the DNA TGTGCCAGCAGCTTAAGGAGACAAGGGTTCTACGAGCAGTACTTC.